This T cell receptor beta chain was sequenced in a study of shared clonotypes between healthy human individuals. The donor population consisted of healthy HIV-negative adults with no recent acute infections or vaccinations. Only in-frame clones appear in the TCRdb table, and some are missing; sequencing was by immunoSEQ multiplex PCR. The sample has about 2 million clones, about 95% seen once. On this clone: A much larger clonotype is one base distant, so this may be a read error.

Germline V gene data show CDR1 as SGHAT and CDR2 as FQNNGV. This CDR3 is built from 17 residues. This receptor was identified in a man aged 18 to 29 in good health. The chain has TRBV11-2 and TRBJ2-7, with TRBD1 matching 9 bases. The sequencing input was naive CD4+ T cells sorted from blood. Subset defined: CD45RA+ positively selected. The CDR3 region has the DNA TGTACCAGCAGCTTAGATCGCGCGACAGGGGGGTCCTACGAGCAGTACTTC. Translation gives CTSSLDRATGGSYEQYF.